This T cell receptor (beta chain) was obtained from a study of T cells in Graves' hyperthyroidism and ophthalmopathy. Study-wide results and limits: It was a median 6.5 months before onset that the model predicted ophthalmopathy. Most thyroid clonotypes expanded above 0.001 were also detected in blood.

Germline V gene lookup returns CDR1 SEHNR and CDR2 FQNEAQ (reference sequence). The CDR3 has 16 amino acids. After removal of 4 bases from V and 4 bases from J, the junction contained 8 bases not matched to a gene. TCR beta CDR3 regions were amplified from RNA. HTBI primers were the set used in a first-round RT-PCR of the TCR CDR3. TCRdb re-derived calls from the multiplex PCR reads in MiXCR, one entry per CDR3 protein. The sample holds about 700,000 distinct CDR3 sequences, 14% seen once. Hyperthyroidism of Graves' type that showed no ophthalmopathy progression within 18 months was stable. Those with hyperthyroidism were 18 to 65 years old, newly diagnosed, and ill for under 2 months. This clonotype was detected many times. As yet, its antigen is unknown.

Sequencing was carried out using blood. The source is a woman aged 18-29 years with Graves' hyperthyroidism. The chain combines TRBV7-9 with TRBJ2-7, with 12 positions matching TRBD2. CDR3 loop: CASSYSGGTSGYEQYF. As DNA, the CDR3 is TGTGCCAGCAGCTACTCCGGAGGGACTAGCGGGTACGAGCAGTACTTC.